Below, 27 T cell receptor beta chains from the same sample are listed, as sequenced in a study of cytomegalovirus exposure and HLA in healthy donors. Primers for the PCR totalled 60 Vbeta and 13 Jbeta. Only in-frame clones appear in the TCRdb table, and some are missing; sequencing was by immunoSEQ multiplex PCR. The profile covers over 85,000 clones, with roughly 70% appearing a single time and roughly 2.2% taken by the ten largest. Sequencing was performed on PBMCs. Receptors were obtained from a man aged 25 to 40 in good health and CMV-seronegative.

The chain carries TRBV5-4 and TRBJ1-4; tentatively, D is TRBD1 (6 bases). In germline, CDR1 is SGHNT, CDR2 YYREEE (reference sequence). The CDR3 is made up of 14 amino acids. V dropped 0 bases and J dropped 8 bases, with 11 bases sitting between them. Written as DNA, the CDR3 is TGTGCCAGCAGCTTGGGGGGGCGGTTCGAAAAACTGTTTTTT. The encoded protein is CASSLGGRFEKLFF.

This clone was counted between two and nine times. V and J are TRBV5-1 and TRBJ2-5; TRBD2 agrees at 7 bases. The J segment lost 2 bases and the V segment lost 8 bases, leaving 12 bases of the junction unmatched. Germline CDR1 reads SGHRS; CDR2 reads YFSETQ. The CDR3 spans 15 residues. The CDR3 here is CASSLGGGRQETQYF. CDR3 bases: TGCGCCAGTTCCCTGGGGGGAGGGCGGCAAGAGACCCAGTACTTC.

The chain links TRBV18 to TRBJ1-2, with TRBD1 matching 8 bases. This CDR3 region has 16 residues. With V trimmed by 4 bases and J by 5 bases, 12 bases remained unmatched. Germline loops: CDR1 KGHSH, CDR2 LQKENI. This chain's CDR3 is CASSLGQESITYGYTF. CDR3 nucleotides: TGTGCCAGCTCACTGGGACAGGAAAGTATCACATATGGCTACACCTTC.

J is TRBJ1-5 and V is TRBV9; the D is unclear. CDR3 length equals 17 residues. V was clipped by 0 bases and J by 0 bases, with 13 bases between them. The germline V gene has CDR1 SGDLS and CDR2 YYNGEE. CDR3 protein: CASSVGTGENSNQPQHF. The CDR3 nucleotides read TGTGCCAGCAGCGTAGGGACCGGGGAGAATAGCAATCAGCCCCAGCATTTT.

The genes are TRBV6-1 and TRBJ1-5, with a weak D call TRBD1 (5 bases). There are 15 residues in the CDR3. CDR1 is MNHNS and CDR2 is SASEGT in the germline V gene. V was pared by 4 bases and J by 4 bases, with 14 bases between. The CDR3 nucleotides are TGTGCCAGCAGTGCACAGGTGAGTGGGAATCAGCCCCAGCATTTT. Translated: CASSAQVSGNQPQHF.

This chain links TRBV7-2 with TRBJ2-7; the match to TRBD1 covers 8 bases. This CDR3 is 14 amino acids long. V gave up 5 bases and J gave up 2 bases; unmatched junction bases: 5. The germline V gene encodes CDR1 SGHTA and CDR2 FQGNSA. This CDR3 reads CASSRQGPPYEQYF. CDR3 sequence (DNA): TGTGCCAGCAGCCGACAGGGGCCCCCCTACGAGCAGTACTTC.

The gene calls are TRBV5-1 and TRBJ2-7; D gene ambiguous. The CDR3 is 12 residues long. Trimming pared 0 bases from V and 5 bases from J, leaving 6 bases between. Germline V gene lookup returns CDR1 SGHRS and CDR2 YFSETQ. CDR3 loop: CASSLGRNEQYF. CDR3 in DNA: TGCGCCAGCAGCTTGGGGCGGAACGAGCAGTACTTC. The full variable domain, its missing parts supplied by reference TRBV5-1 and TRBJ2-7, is KAGVTQTPRYLIKTRGQQVTLSCSPISGHRSVSWYQQTPGQGLQFLFEYFSETQRNKGNFPGRFSGRQFSNSRSEMNVSTLELGDSALYLCASSLGRNEQYFGPGTRLTVT.

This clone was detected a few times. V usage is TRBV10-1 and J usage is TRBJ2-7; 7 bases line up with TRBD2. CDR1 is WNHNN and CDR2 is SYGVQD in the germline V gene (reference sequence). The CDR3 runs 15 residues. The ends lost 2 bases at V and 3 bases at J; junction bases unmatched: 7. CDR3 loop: CASSEDSGAIYEQYF. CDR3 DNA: TGCGCCAGCAGTGAGGACAGCGGGGCGATCTACGAGCAGTACTTC.

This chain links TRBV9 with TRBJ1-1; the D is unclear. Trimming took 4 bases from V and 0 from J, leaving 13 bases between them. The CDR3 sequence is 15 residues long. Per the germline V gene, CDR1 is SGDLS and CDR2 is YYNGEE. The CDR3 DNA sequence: TGTGCCAGCAGCCCCCTGGTTGGAGTGAACACTGAAGCTTTCTTT. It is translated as CASSPLVGVNTEAFF.

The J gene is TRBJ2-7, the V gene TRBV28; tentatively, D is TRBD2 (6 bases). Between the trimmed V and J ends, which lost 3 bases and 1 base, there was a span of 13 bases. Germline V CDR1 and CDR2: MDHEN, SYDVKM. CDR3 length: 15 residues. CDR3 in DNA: TGTGCCAGCAGTTTTCTGCCAGGGAGGTCCTACGAGCAGTACTTC. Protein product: CASSFLPGRSYEQYF.

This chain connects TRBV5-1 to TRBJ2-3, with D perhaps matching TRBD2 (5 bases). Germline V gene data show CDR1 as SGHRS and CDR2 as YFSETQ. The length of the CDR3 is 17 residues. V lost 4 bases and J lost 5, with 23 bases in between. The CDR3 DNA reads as TGCGCCAGCAGCCCGGGGTTTGCTGGAGGACCTAGAGATACGCAGTATTTT. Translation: CASSPGFAGGPRDTQYF.

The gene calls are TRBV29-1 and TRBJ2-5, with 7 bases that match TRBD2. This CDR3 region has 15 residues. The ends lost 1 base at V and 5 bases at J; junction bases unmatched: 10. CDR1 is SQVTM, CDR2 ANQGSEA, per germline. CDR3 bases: TGCAGCGTTGAAGGCCCTGGACTAGTGGGGGAGACCCAGTACTTC. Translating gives CSVEGPGLVGETQYF.

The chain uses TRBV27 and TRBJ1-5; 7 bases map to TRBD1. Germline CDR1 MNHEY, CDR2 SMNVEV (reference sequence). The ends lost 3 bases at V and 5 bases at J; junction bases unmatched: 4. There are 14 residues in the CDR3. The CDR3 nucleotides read TGTGCCAGCAGTTTTTCGACAGGGTATCAGCCCCAGCATTTT. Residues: CASSFSTGYQPQHF.

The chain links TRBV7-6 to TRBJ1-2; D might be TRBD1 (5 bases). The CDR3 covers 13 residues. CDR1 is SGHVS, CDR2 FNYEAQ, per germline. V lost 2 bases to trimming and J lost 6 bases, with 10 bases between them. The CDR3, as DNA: TGTGCCAGCAGCTTAAGGGAGGGGAATGGCTACACCTTC. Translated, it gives CASSLREGNGYTF.

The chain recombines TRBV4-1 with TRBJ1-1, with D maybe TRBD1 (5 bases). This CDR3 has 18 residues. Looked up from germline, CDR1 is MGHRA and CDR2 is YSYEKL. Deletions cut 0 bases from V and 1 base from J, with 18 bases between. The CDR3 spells CASSQDIWQGGKNTEAFF. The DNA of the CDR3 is TGCGCCAGCAGCCAAGATATATGGCAGGGTGGAAAGAACACTGAAGCTTTCTTT.

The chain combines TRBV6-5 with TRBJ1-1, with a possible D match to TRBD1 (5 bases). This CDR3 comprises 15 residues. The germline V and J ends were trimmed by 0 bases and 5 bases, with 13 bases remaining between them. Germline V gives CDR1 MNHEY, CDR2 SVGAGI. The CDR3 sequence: CASSYSEGRGTEAFF. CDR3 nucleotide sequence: TGTGCCAGCAGTTACTCGGAGGGGAGGGGAACTGAAGCTTTCTTT.

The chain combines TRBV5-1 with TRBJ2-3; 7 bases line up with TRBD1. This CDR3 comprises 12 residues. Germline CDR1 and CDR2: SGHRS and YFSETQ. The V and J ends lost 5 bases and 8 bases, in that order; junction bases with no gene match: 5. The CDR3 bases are TGCGCCAGCAGAGACGGGGACAGTACGCAGTATTTT. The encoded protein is CASRDGDSTQYF.

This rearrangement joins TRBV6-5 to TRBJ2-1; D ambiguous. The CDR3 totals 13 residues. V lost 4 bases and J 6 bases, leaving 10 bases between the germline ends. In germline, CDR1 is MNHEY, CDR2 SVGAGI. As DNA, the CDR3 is TGTGCCAGCAGTTCGCCCCGAGCCAATGAGCAGTTCTTC. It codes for CASSSPRANEQFF.

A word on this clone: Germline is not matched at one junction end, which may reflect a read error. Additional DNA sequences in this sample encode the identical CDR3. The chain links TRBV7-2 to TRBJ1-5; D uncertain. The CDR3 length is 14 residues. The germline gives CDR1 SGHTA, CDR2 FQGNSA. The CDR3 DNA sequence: TGCGCCAGCAGCTTGGCACATAGCAATCAGCCCCAGCATTTT. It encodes CASSLAHSNQPQHF. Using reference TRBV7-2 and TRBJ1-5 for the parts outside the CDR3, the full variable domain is GAGVSQSPSNKVTEKGKDVELRCDPISGHTALYWYRQSLGQGLEFLIYFQGNSAPDKSGLPSDRFSAERTGGSVSTLTIQRTQQEDSAVYLCASSLAHSNQPQHFGDGTRLSIL.

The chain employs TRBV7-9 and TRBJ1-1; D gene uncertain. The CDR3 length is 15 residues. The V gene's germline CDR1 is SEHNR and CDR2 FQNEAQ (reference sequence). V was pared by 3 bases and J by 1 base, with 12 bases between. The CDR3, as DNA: TGTGCCAGCAGCTTGTGGAACAGTGCGAACACTGAAGCTTTCTTT. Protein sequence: CASSLWNSANTEAFF.

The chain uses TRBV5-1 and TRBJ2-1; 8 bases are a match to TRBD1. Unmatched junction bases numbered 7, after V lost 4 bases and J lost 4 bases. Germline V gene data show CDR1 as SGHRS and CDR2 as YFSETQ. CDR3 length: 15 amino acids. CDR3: CASSPGQGQYNEQFF. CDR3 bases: TGCGCCAGCAGCCCCGGACAGGGCCAATACAATGAGCAGTTCTTC.

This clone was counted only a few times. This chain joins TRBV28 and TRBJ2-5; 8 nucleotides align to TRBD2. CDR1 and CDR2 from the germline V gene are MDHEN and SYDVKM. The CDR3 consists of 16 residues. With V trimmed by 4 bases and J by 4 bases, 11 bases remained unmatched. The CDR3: CASSSRGGRPPETQYF. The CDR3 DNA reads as TGTGCCAGCAGTTCCCGGGGGGGCAGGCCCCCAGAGACCCAGTACTTC.

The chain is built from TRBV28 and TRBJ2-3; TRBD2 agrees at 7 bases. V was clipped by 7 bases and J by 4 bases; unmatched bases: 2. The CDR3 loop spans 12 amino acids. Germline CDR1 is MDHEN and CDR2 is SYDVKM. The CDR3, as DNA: TGTGCCAGCAAAGCGGGACCAGATACGCAGTATTTT. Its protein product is CASKAGPDTQYF.

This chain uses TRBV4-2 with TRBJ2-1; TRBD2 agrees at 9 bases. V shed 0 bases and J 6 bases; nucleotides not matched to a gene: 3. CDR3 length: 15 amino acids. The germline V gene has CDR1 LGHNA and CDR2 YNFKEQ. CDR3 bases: TGTGCCAGCAGCCAAGAGGGCGGGGGGGCCAATGAGCAGTTCTTC. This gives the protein CASSQEGGGANEQFF.

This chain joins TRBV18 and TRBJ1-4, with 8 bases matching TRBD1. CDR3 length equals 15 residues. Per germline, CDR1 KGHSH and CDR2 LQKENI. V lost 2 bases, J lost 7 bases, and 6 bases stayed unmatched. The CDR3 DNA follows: TGTGCCAGCTCACCAGTCACAGGGGGAGGTGAAAAACTGTTTTTT. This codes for CASSPVTGGGEKLFF.

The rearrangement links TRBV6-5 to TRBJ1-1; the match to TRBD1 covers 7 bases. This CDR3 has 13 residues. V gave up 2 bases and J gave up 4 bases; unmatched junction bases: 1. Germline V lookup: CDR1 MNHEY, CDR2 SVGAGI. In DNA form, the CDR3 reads TGTGCCAGCAGTTACCAGGGGGGCACTGAAGCTTTCTTT. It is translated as CASSYQGGTEAFF.

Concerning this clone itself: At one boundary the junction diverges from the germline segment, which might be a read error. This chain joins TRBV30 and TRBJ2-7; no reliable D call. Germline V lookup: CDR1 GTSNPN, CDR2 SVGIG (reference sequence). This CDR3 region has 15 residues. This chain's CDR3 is CAWSAGLSPSHEQYF. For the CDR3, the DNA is TGTGCCTGGAGTGCCGGTCTGTCTCCCTCCCACGAGCAGTACTTC.